This T cell receptor (beta chain) was captured in a study of blood T cell repertoires in COVID-19. Study at large: Spain, Italy and the United States supplied samples that represented acute and convalescent COVID-19. PBMCs, B-cell-depleted T cells, or T cells were the source of the cDNA or gDNA that made up the material.

Here immunoSEQ multiplex PCR was the method, and the copy in TCRdb shows in-frame clones only, minus some. The table lists a few hundred thousand clones, around 87% of them singletons, with more than 2.5% in the top ten. The CDR3 runs to 15 residues. The germline V gene encodes CDR1 SQVTM and CDR2 ANQGSEA. After removal of 3 bases from V and 4 bases from J, the junction contained 11 bases not matched to a gene. This sequence was found in a man aged 55 to 69 with acute or convalescent COVID-19. This chain joins TRBV29-1 and TRBJ2-5; the match to TRBD2 covers 7 bases. The sequenced sample was peripheral blood. The CDR3, as DNA: TGCAGCGTTGATGGGGAAGGACTAGTGGGAGAGACCCAGTACTTC. Translating it yields CSVDGEGLVGETQYF.